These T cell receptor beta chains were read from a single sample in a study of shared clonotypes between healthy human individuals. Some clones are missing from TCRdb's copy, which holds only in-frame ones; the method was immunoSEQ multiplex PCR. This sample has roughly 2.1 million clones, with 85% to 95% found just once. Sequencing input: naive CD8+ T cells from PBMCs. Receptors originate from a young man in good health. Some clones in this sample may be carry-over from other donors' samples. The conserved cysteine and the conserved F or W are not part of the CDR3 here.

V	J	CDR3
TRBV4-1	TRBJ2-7	ASSHIEGTVNYEQY
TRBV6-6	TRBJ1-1	ASSYAGALMNTEAF
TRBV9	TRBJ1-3	ASSDSGGPGNTIY
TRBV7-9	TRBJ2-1	ASSLTEDEQF
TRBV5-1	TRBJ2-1	ASQNLGLGGDEQF
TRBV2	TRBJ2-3	ASYGGYSTDTQY
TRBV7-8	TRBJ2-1	ASSSRAGGGHNEQF
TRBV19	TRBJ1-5	ASSPRVGHQPQH
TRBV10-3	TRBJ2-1	AISESYNEQF
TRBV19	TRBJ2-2	ATQDRGRLDHTGELF
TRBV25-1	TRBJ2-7	ASSRETYEQY
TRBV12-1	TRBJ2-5	ASSLPNSPDSQETQY
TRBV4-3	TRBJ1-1	ASSHLGGRTEAF
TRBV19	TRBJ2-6	ASSIGASGANVLT
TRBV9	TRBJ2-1	ASSVDSWLAGDPEQF
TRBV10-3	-	AIRGTGGNEQY
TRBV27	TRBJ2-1	ASSLWAGPYNEQF
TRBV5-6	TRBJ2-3	ASSFWTVPDTQY
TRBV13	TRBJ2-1	ASSLLGLANEQF
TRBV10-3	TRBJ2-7	AISDFQGGSYEQY
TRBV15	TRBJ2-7	ATSSGRASLDHEQY
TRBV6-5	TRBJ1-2	ASSYSDLLDGYT
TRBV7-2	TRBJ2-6	ASSSFGANVLT
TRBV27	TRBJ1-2	ASSLDPLREGNYGYT
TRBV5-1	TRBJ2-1	ASSSLGVEDEQF
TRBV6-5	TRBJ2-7	ASSYASGEQY
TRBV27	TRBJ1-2	ASSLRQANYGYT
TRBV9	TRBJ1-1	ASSGGDRNTEAF
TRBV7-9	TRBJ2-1	ASSAGLVVYEQF
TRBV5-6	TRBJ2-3	ASSLVAGPGTQY
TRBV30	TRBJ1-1	AWNRGIDTEAF
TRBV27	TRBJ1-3	ASRKDREGGNTIY
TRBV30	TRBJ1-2	ASYTGLGGYT
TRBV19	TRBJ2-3	ASRRTGGRAADTQY
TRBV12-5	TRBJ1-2	ASGLPGNYGYT
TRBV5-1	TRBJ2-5	ASTVATQETQY
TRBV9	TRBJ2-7	ASSVGRGPYEQY
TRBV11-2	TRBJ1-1	ASSLYRTNTEAF
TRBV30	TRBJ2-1	AWSSEASGRPEEQF
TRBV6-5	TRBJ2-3	ASNVLAGSFDTQY
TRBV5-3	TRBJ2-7	ARSGTSGRNSYEQY
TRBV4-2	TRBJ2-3	ASSQDRSDTQY
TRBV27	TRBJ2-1	ASISGYNEQF
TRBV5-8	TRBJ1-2	ASILTPGGYYGYT
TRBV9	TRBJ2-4	ASSTSGSFSKNIQY
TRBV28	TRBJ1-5	ASSPGTANQPQH
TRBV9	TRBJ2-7	ASSAGPRESGYEQY
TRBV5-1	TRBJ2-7	ASSFGGPYEQY
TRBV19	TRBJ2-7	ASSDGQGSFYEQY
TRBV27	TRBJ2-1	ASSLLAGAYNEQF
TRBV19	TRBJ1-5	ASSIDGGEGNQPQH
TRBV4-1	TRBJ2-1	ASSLEGSGRDEQF
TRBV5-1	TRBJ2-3	ASRSGTSDTDTQY